The 23 T cell receptor beta chains below come from one sample, sequenced in a study of blood T cells in healthy people across ages. With a J-beta primer mix and a sample-barcoded 5' primer, a second PCR ran about 7 to 12 cycles. TCRdb reanalysed the 5' RACE reads using MiXCR and keeps one entry per CDR3 protein. This table holds around 800,000 distinct CDR3 sequences, roughly 26% found once. This sample also belongs to another study, concerning T cells of mothers and their children.

The material sequenced was blood. The origin of the receptors is a boy aged 10-17 years in good health.

This clonotype has a handful of counts. This rearrangement joins TRBV10-3 to TRBJ2-5; 12 nucleotides line up with TRBD2. The ends lost 6 bases at V and 2 bases at J; junction bases unmatched: 1. The CDR3 runs to 14 residues. Germline CDR1 is ENHRY and CDR2 is SYGVKD. This CDR3 reads CAISGLAGQETQYF. In nucleotides, the CDR3 is TGTGCCATCAGCGGACTAGCGGGACAAGAGACCCAGTACTTC.

The J gene is TRBJ1-3, the V gene TRBV7-9, with D unclear. V gave up 5 bases and J gave up 0 bases, with 14 bases separating them. The CDR3 is made up of 16 amino acids. The germline V gene encodes CDR1 SEHNR and CDR2 FQNEAQ (reference sequence). CDR3 nucleotide sequence: TGTGCCAGCAGCGAAGGGTCCTTATCCTCTGGAAACACCATATATTTT. Translation gives CASSEGSLSSGNTIYF.

This clonotype was counted between two and nine times. The rearrangement joins TRBV20-1 to TRBJ2-1, with D possibly matching TRBD1 (7 bases). The V end lost 1 base, the J end lost 9 bases, and 16 bases lay between the germline ends. CDR3 size: 14 residues. Germline CDR1 DFQATT, CDR2 SNEGSKA (reference sequence). CDR3 nucleotides: TGCAGTGCTAGAGGCGGGGACAGAGCGGGTGAGCAGTTCTTC. Translated: CSARGGDRAGEQFF.

This clonotype came up a few times. The gene calls are TRBV7-6 and TRBJ2-5; D may be TRBD2 (6 bases). This CDR3 is 14 amino acids long. Germline V CDR1 and CDR2: SGHVS, FNYEAQ. V lost 3 bases, J lost 3 bases, and 11 bases lay in between. Here the CDR3 reads CASSFGDWEETQYF. The CDR3 nucleotides are TGTGCCAGCAGCTTCGGGGACTGGGAAGAGACCCAGTACTTC.

This sequence joins TRBV24-1 and TRBJ2-1; maybe TRBD1 (5 bases). CDR3 size: 12 residues. Germline-derived CDR1 and CDR2 are KGHDR and SFDVKD. V lost 3 bases and J lost 8, with 7 bases in between. As DNA, the CDR3 is TGTGCCACCAGTGATGACAGAGATGAGCAGTTCTTC. Its protein is CATSDDRDEQFF.

This clonotype was observed a few times. This sequence joins TRBV6-5 and TRBJ2-2; tentatively, D is TRBD1 or TRBD2 (6 bases each). The CDR3 runs to 16 residues. Germline loops: CDR1 MNHEY, CDR2 SVGAGI. V was shortened by 2 bases and J by 5 bases, with 15 bases between the two germline ends. The CDR3 reads CASSYQQRGATGELFF. CDR3 nucleotides: TGTGCCAGCAGTTACCAACAAAGGGGGGCAACCGGGGAGCTGTTTTTT.

This clonotype appeared a few times. V gene TRBV6-5 combines with J gene TRBJ2-7; D gene ambiguous. Trimming took off 5 bases at V and 0 bases at J, with 8 bases between the two ends. Germline-derived CDR1 and CDR2 are MNHEY and SVGAGI. The CDR3 consists of 13 residues. The DNA for the CDR3 is TGTGCCAGCAGTAAGGATGACTCCTACGAGCAGTACTTC. Translating gives CASSKDDSYEQYF.

Regarding this clonotype: This CDR3 is missing its conserved last phenylalanine or tryptophan, likely due to a read error. The chain uses TRBV10-2 and TRBJ2-4, with D possibly being TRBD2 (5 bases). The germline gives CDR1 WSHSY, CDR2 SAAADI. This CDR3 has 16 amino acids. The V end lost 3 bases, the J end lost 1 base, and 13 bases lay between the germline ends. The CDR3 DNA sequence: TGCGCCAGCAGTGATGGGCTACCGGGGGCCAAAAACATTCAGTACCTC. Amino acids: CASSDGLPGAKNIQYL.

J is TRBJ2-2 and V is TRBV4-2, with 9 positions matching TRBD2. Germline V CDR1 and CDR2: LGHNA, YNFKEQ. The CDR3 contains 16 residues. V trimming: 1 base; J trimming: 8 bases; junction bases outside the gene matches: 8. The CDR3 loop is CASSQARLAGMGELFF. The CDR3, as DNA: TGTGCCAGCAGCCAAGCTCGGCTAGCGGGGATGGGGGAGCTGTTTTTT.

The sample holds many counts of this clonotype. The V gene is TRBV12-3 or TRBV12-4, the J gene TRBJ2-6; no clear D. The CDR3 is made up of 14 amino acids. V was cut by 3 bases and J by 2 bases, with 5 bases left in between. Written as DNA, the CDR3 is TGTGCCAGCAGTTTGGGGACTGGGGCCAACGTCCTGACTTTC. Protein product: CASSLGTGANVLTF.

The chain links TRBV6-5 to TRBJ1-4; D remains unclear. The CDR3 has 12 residues. The V gene lost 6 bases and the J gene lost 13 bases, with 15 bases spanning the gap. Germline V CDR1 and CDR2: MNHEY, SVGAGI. The CDR3 sequence is CASRNPSDVLFF. The CDR3 DNA follows: TGTGCCAGCAGGAACCCCTCCGATGTACTGTTTTTT.

The chain uses TRBV24-1 and TRBJ2-3; no firm D call. Trimming took off 5 bases at V and 0 bases at J, with 5 bases between the two ends. This CDR3 spans 13 amino acids. CDR1 KGHDR and CDR2 SFDVKD come from the germline V gene. The CDR3 protein is CATSVGSTDTQYF. The CDR3 DNA is TGTGCCACCAGTGTCGGCAGCACAGATACGCAGTATTTT.

J is TRBJ2-3 and V is TRBV9; D might be TRBD2 (5 bases). The CDR3 loop spans 15 amino acids. Per germline, CDR1 SGDLS and CDR2 YYNGEE. Trimming took 3 bases from V and 1 from J, leaving 12 bases between them. The CDR3 DNA is TGTGCCAGCAGCGATCTAGCCTCTGGCACAGATACGCAGTATTTT. Translated, it gives CASSDLASGTDTQYF. The full variable domain, rest sourced from reference TRBV9 and TRBJ2-3, is DSGVTQTPKHLITATGQRVTLRCSPRSGDLSVYWYQQSLDQGLQFLIQYYNGEERAKGNILERFSAQQFPDLHSELNLSSLELGDSALYFCASSDLASGTDTQYFGPGTRLTVL.

The chain joins TRBV10-3 to TRBJ2-1, with 7 positions matching TRBD2. Germline lookup yields CDR1 ENHRY and CDR2 SYGVKD. V was clipped by 7 bases and J by 10 bases; unmatched bases: 13. The CDR3 has 14 residues. CDR3 nucleotide sequence: TGTGCCATCATCCGGGACTACTTTTCGATGGAGCAGTTCTTC. As protein: CAIIRDYFSMEQFF.

This clonotype showed up just a few times. The chain carries TRBV3-1 and TRBJ2-1; 7 nucleotides line up with TRBD2. This CDR3 is built from 15 residues. V trimming: 4 bases; J trimming: 3 bases; junction bases outside the gene matches: 6. Germline assignment: CDR1 LGHDT and CDR2 YNNKEL (reference sequence). CDR3 DNA: TGTGCCAGCAGCCCTCTTGCGGGGGACTACAATGAGCAGTTCTTC. Residues: CASSPLAGDYNEQFF.

This clonotype has only a few counts. The chain is built from TRBV9 and TRBJ2-5, with TRBD2 as a possible D gene (6 bases). TRBJ2-1 explains the end of the DNA better; the J call may be wrong. CDR1 SGDLS and CDR2 YYNGEE come from the germline V gene. This CDR3 is built from 14 residues. CDR3 in DNA: TGTGCCAGCAGCTCAAGAACTAGCCACAATGAGCAGTTCTTC. Translating it yields CASSSRTSHNEQFF.

The chain's CDR3 is CSVRTGGDEKLFF. The CDR3 region has the DNA TGCAGCGTCAGAACAGGGGGAGACGAAAAACTGTTTTTT. The rearrangement uses TRBV29-1 and TRBJ1-4, with 8 positions matching TRBD1. CDR1 is SQVTM, CDR2 ANQGSEA, per germline. The CDR3 loop spans 13 amino acids. V was pared by 6 bases and J by 8 bases, with 8 bases of the junction left unmatched.

The CDR3 nucleotides are TGTGCCAGCAGCGCGGGACAGTCGAACACCGGGGAGCTGTTTTTT. Its protein is CASSAGQSNTGELFF. This sequence joins TRBV9 and TRBJ2-2; 7 nucleotides line up with TRBD1. V gave up 3 bases and J gave up 0 bases; unmatched junction bases: 2. The CDR3 runs to 15 residues. Germline lookup yields CDR1 SGDLS and CDR2 YYNGEE.

This clonotype was picked up a small number of times. V and J are TRBV6-6 and TRBJ2-7; D perhaps matches TRBD1 (5 bases). Looked up from germline, CDR1 is MNHNY and CDR2 is SVGAGI (reference sequence). CDR3 length: 12 residues. V shed 5 bases and J shed 5 bases, with 10 bases lying between them. CDR3 coding DNA: TGTGCCAGCAGTCCCAGGGCCAACGAGCAGTACTTC. It specifies CASSPRANEQYF.

The rearrangement joins TRBV6-5 to TRBJ2-4, with D possibly TRBD2 on 6 matching bases. Germline V gene sequence: CDR1 MNHEY, CDR2 SVGAGI. This CDR3 has 16 amino acids. Trimming shortened V by 6 bases and J by 3 bases, and 18 bases separated the two germline ends. CDR3 loop: CASSPHGGFGKNIQYF. CDR3 DNA sequence: TGTGCCAGCAGCCCCCATGGGGGGTTCGGCAAAAACATTCAGTACTTC.

The chain has TRBV27 and TRBJ2-7; 10 bases map to TRBD1. From germline, CDR1 is MNHEY and CDR2 SMNVEV (reference sequence). This CDR3 has 14 residues. The V and J ends lost 4 bases and 5 bases, in that order; junction bases with no gene match: 5. The CDR3 DNA follows: TGTGCCAGCAGTTGGACAGGGGGACCCCACGAGCAGTACTTC. Its protein product is CASSWTGGPHEQYF.

The rearrangement links TRBV21-1 to TRBJ2-1; TRBD1, the table's D call, lacks a check against the DNA. TRBV21-1 is annotated as a pseudogene. This CDR3 region has 16 residues. CDR3 DNA: TGTGCCAACTGGACTTCCGGGACAGGGGAGGTGGATGAGCAGTTCTTC. Its protein is CANWTSGTGEVDEQFF.

In its sample, this clonotype was seen a few times. The chain is built from TRBV18 and TRBJ2-2; TRBD1 might be the D (6 bases). Germline V gives CDR1 KGHSH, CDR2 LQKENI. CDR3 size: 13 residues. V was trimmed by 4 bases and J by 3 bases, leaving 6 bases between them. As DNA, the CDR3 is TGTGCCAGCTCACGGACAGACACCGGGGAGCTGTTTTTT. As protein: CASSRTDTGELFF.